This T cell receptor (beta chain) was sequenced for a study of CD8+ T cells in alopecia areata (dated by TCRdb to between 2018 and 2020). At the level of the whole study: Treated patients were enrolled in an open-label pilot trial of oral tofacitinib at 5 to 10 mg twice daily for moderate-to-severe alopecia areata. Patients on tofacitinib were biopsied at baseline and after 4 and 24 weeks of treatment, and several of the patients also had a later scalp biopsy. Patients stayed on tofacitinib for 6 to 18 months and then had 6 months of follow-up off drug so that delayed response and recurrence could be assessed. The study used high-throughput TCRbeta sequencing to examine T cell clonal expansion in alopecia areata, in both the C3H/HeJ mouse model and human patients. Human TCRbeta sequencing covered scalp tissue and sorted CD4+ and CD8+ peripheral blood T cells from patchy and totalis/universalis alopecia areata patients and healthy controls. RNA came from the PAXgene miRNA kit for fixed scalp, the miRNeasy kit for PBMCs, and the RNeasy kit for mouse skin. Scalp clonality was compared across normal scalp (n=4), patchy alopecia areata scalp (n=8), and alopecia totalis/universalis scalp (n=8). immunoSEQ multiplex PCR using 35 Vbeta forward primers and 13 Jbeta reverse primers was used to amplify TCRbeta CDR3 regions. Results and caveats for the whole study, not just this receptor: Compared with normal scalp, lesional scalp had higher clonality and more expanded CD8+ clones, particularly in alopecia totalis/universalis, a pattern that suggests antigenic drive. Scalp TCR repertoire analysis is complicated because resident alphabeta T cells in normal human skin are also sequenced, whereas mouse skin is dominated by gammadelta T cells. TCR sequences shared between patients were less clear than in mice, possibly partly because of HLA diversity in the patient population.

Worth noting for this clone: Its antigen has not been determined. Per-base qualities were not stored, and no clone one base away is much larger.

Lesional scalp punch biopsies and peripheral blood were collected from alopecia areata patients. PBMCs were separated by density centrifugation and stained for CD3, CD4 and CD8, after which CD4+ and CD8+ T cells were sorted on a FACSAria. Receptor libraries were prepared by the immunoSEQ multiplex PCR assay. To provide template for TCR sequencing, every sample had RNA extracted and reverse transcribed into cDNA. SuperScript III was used for first-strand cDNA synthesis, primed with a 2:1 mix of oligo-dT and random hexamers. Amplification bias was assessed with a synthetic immune receptor repertoire, and residual bias was removed computationally. The study's processing was this. After raw reads were preprocessed to remove errors, the CDR3 was defined following IMGT conventions as running from the conserved cysteine to phenylalanine. Clonality was calculated as 1 minus Shannon entropy normalized by log2 of the number of productive unique TCRs. Scalp TCRbeta sequences were cross-referenced with sorted blood CD4 and CD8 repertoires so that the CD4 or CD8 identity of scalp clones could be inferred. This immuneACCESS table, as held by TCRdb, lists in-frame sequences with V and J called but not all clones. Of the missing ones, under half trace to an unresolved V gene in checked studies; the others have no known cause. D and trimming come from the DNA, and the V and J calls and clone size come from that table. This sample comprises around 160,000 clones, approximately 45% of them detected only once. The ten biggest clones cover about 6.4% of the sample.

Its CDR3 holds 17 amino acids, cysteine through phenylalanine. The DNA shown is the 51-base CDR3, in frame from base 1. CDR1 and CDR2 are drawn from the germline V gene: SGHDT, YYEEEE. Trimming takes 0 bases from V and 0 bases from J, and the germline ends sit 15 bases apart. This clonotype originated in a human donor with alopecia areata. The chain links TRBV5-6 with TRBJ1-1; the D gene assignment is ambiguous. Specimen: CD4+ T cells sorted from blood. The DNA reads as follows: TGTGCCAGCAGCTTGGCCGAGGCAGCGTTCATGAACACTGAAGCTTTCTTT. Its product reads: CASSLAEAAFMNTEAFF.